Listed below are T cell receptor beta chains from one sample, sequenced in a study of cytomegalovirus exposure and HLA in healthy donors. TCRdb keeps only in-frame clones here, not all; method: immunoSEQ multiplex PCR. The sample lists about 150,000 clones, 65% to 90% occurring once. The specimen sequenced was PBMCs. The receptors derive from a woman aged 50 to 60 in good health and CMV-seropositive. Each CDR3 is given with its conserved first and last residue. The order of the fields is J gene, CDR3 length, D gene, V gene, clone size, CDR3 DNA, CDR3 protein. D genes are given only for firm matches. Rows may omit the clone size; those that give it use once, few, many or a size class.

>TRBJ2-1|12|-|TRBV27|-
TGTGCCAGCAGTTCAGGGGGGAGTGGGCAGTTCTTC
CASSSGGSGQFF
>TRBJ1-2|13|TRBD1|TRBV18|-
TGTGCCAGCTCACCGTACAGGGGTCAGGGCTACACCTTC
CASSPYRGQGYTF
>TRBJ2-7|18|-|TRBV21-1|-
TGTGCCAGCAGCAAAGATAGAGAGTTTCCCCTTTCTACCTACGAGCAGTACTTC
CASSKDREFPLSTYEQYF
>TRBJ2-1|13|TRBD2|TRBV27|-
TGTGCCACCTCTAGCGGGGGGGCTTGGGAGCAGTTCTTC
CATSSGGAWEQFF
>TRBJ2-7|15|-|TRBV6-1|-
TGTGCCAGCAGTGAATGGGCAGTTGAAACCTACGAGCAGTACTTC
CASSEWAVETYEQYF
>TRBJ2-3|19|-|TRBV18|-
TGTGCCAGCTCACCAACTAAGCGGTCCAAGATCCACGGCACAGATACGCAGTATTTT
CASSPTKRSKIHGTDTQYF
>TRBJ1-5|15|-|TRBV30|-
TGTGCCTGGAGTGTACCTGACAGCCACAATCAGCCCCAGCATTTT
CAWSVPDSHNQPQHF
>TRBJ1-2|14|-|TRBV27|-
TGTGCCAGCAATACGAACGGGAGGAACTATGGCTACACCTTC
CASNTNGRNYGYTF
>TRBJ2-2|14|-|TRBV25-1|-
TGTGCCAGCAGTGACGTTAAATCCGCCGGGGAGCTGTTTTTT
CASSDVKSAGELFF
>TRBJ2-3|16|TRBD2|TRBV27|-
TGTGCCAGCAGTTTTCTGCTAGCGGGGGGGCCAGATACGCAGTATTTT
CASSFLLAGGPDTQYF
>TRBJ1-5|15|-|TRBV11-3|-
TGTGCCAGCAGCTTGGAGTGTACGTGCAGTCAGCCCCAGCATTTT
CASSLECTCSQPQHF
>TRBJ2-7|11|-|TRBV6-1|-
TGTGCCAGCTCCTTTAAAAACGAGCAGTACTTC
CASSFKNEQYF
>TRBJ1-5|15|-|TRBV9|few
TGTGCCAGCAGCGTAGACGGGGGTGGGAATCAGCCCCAGCATTTT
CASSVDGGGNQPQHF
>TRBJ1-1|15|TRBD1|TRBV5-6|-
TGTGCCAGCAGCTTGGCTGGACAGGGGAGCACTGAAGCTTTCTTT
CASSLAGQGSTEAFF
>TRBJ2-7|14|-|TRBV5-4|-
TGTGCCAGCAGCTTGGGGCAGAAGAACTACGAGCAGTACTTC
CASSLGQKNYEQYF
>TRBJ2-4|15|TRBD1|TRBV6-6|-
TGTGCCAGCAGTTCGGGACAGGGGTGGGAAAACATTCAGTACTTC
CASSSGQGWENIQYF
>TRBJ2-2|14|-|TRBV2|few
TGTGCCAGCAGTGCCCTAGAGGACACCGGGGAGCTGTTTTTT
CASSALEDTGELFF
>TRBJ1-2|15|-|TRBV28|-
TGTGCCAGCAGTGTCCGACAGGCCGAAACCTATGGCTACACCTTC
CASSVRQAETYGYTF
>TRBJ1-1|14|TRBD1|TRBV7-9|-
TGTGCCAGCAGCCCTAGACAGGGAAGGACTGAAGCTTTCTTT
CASSPRQGRTEAFF
>TRBJ1-2|12|-|TRBV6-1|-
TGTGCCAGCAGTGATCAGGTATATGGCTACACCTTC
CASSDQVYGYTF
>TRBJ2-7|14|TRBD2|TRBV4-3|-
TGCGCCAGCAGCCCTAGCGGGAGCTCCTACGAGCAGTACTTC
CASSPSGSSYEQYF
>TRBJ2-7|18|TRBD1|TRBV4-3|-
TGCGCCAGCAGCCAAGATGTGGGGGGGGACAGGGAGGTTGACGAGCAGTACTTC
CASSQDVGGDREVDEQYF
>TRBJ1-1|16|-|TRBV7-2|-
TGTGCCAGCAGCTTAGTAGGGGGACGGAAGAACACTGAAGCTTTCTTT
CASSLVGGRKNTEAFF
>TRBJ2-1|16|TRBD2|TRBV30|-
TGTGCTCTGAGACGAGCGGGGGGGAGGATGGGGAATGAGCAGTTCTTC
CALRRAGGRMGNEQFF
>TRBJ2-1|15|TRBD2|TRBV11-2|once
TGTGCCAGCAGCTTAGATATAGCGGGGGGGCGGACGCAGTTCTTC
CASSLDIAGGRTQFF
>TRBJ1-1|14|TRBD1|TRBV29-1|-
TGCAGCGTTGGCGCACAGGGGGCGAACACTGAAGCTTTCTTT
CSVGAQGANTEAFF
>TRBJ2-3|14|TRBD2|TRBV4-1|-
TGCGCCAGCAGCGGGGCGGGGGGGGTAGATACGCAGTATTTT
CASSGAGGVDTQYF
>TRBJ2-1|15|-|TRBV5-4|-
TGTGCCAGCAGCTTGGGGGGACTCGCAAACAATGAGCAGTTCTTC
CASSLGGLANNEQFF
>TRBJ2-7|15|TRBD1|TRBV6-5|-
TGTGCCAGCAGTGCCTCTCGGACAGGTTCCAGCGAGCAGTACTTC
CASSASRTGSSEQYF
>TRBJ1-2|13|TRBD1|TRBV18|-
TGTGCCAGCTCAGCCGGGACAGGGTTGAGCTACACCTTC
CASSAGTGLSYTF
>TRBJ2-4|15|-|TRBV7-9|-
TGTGCCAGCAGCCAACAGATTCTAGCCAAAAACATTCAGTACTTC
CASSQQILAKNIQYF
>TRBJ2-6|16|-|TRBV19|-
TGTGCCAGTAGTATGGGGCAGCCGTCTGGGGCCAACGTCCTGACTTTC
CASSMGQPSGANVLTF
>TRBJ2-4|13|TRBD1|TRBV12-5|-
TGTGCTAGTGGTAGGGGACAGGGAAACATTCAGTACTTC
CASGRGQGNIQYF
>TRBJ2-1|16|TRBD1|TRBV10-3|-
TGTGCCATCAGTGAGCCTCCGGGACAGGGACACAATGAGCAGTTCTTC
CAISEPPGQGHNEQFF
>TRBJ2-4|14|TRBD1|TRBV7-9|-
TGTGCCAGCAGCTCCGACAGGGGATCGAACATTCAGTACTTC
CASSSDRGSNIQYF
>TRBJ2-7|12|TRBD1|TRBV6-4|-
TGTGCCAGGGGACAGCCCTCCTACGAGCAGTACTTC
CARGQPSYEQYF
>TRBJ2-1|15|TRBD1|TRBV30|-
TGTGCCTGGACCTTCGGACAGGGGGCTTTTAATGAGCAGTTCTTC
CAWTFGQGAFNEQFF